The 8 T cell receptor beta chains below were found in one sample sequenced in a study of blood T cells in healthy people across ages. Next came a second PCR, run for about 6 to 12 cycles, which used a sample-barcoded 5' primer along with a J-beta primer mix. TCRdb itself ran the 5' RACE reads through MiXCR, one entry per CDR3 protein. The top ten hold just under 25% of the sample, which has around 500,000 distinct CDR3 sequences, about 45% seen once. Sequenced input: blood. Source of these receptors: a man aged 80 or over in good health.

V and J are TRBV6-5 and TRBJ2-2; 11 nucleotides line up with TRBD1. V lost 8 bases, J lost 7 bases, and 9 bases stayed unmatched. The CDR3 is 15 residues long. Germline-derived CDR1 and CDR2 are MNHEY and SVGAGI. In DNA form, the CDR3 reads TGTGCCAGCGGTAGGACAGGGGGCACGAACGGGGAGCTGTTTTTT. Its protein product is CASGRTGGTNGELFF.

The chain combines TRBV4-3 with TRBJ1-2, with D hard to call. The V gene's germline CDR1 is LGHNA and CDR2 YSLEER. This CDR3 is 14 amino acids long. Between the trimmed V and J ends, which lost 0 bases and 8 bases, there was a span of 13 bases. In nucleotides, the CDR3 is TGCGCCAGCAGCCAAGATCGGACCCCTGGGGGCTACACCTTC. Amino acid sequence: CASSQDRTPGGYTF.

This chain uses TRBV14 with TRBJ2-5, with no clear D. The tail of the sequence fits TRBJ2-7 better, so the J call may be wrong. This CDR3 has 12 residues. CDR1 SGHDN and CDR2 FVKESK come from the germline V gene. CDR3 protein: CASSPSRYEQYF. In nucleotides, the CDR3 is TGTGCCAGCAGCCCTTCGAGGTACGAGCAGTACTTC.

The chain links TRBV18 to TRBJ2-7; TRBD1 agrees at 7 bases. In germline, CDR1 is KGHSH, CDR2 LQKENI. V lost 6 bases and J lost 2; bases outside the gene matches: 4. CDR3 length: 13 amino acids. The CDR3 spells CASSPTGPYEQYF. In nucleotides, the CDR3 is TGTGCCAGCTCTCCGACAGGGCCCTACGAGCAGTACTTC.

V gene TRBV28 combines with J gene TRBJ1-1; D is unclear. The CDR3 covers 14 residues. Germline CDR1 reads MDHEN; CDR2 reads SYDVKM. V lost 6 bases, J lost 0 bases, and 11 bases lay in between. CDR3 coding DNA: TGTGCCAGCAGCGCAACGGGATTGAACACTGAAGCTTTCTTT. Translated: CASSATGLNTEAFF.

This chain links TRBV12-3 or TRBV12-4 with TRBJ1-2; 8 positions agree with TRBD1. This CDR3 is 14 amino acids long. Losses at the gene ends were 3 bases for V and 8 bases for J; bases not matched to a gene: 8. This chain's CDR3 is CASSLRQGTGGYTF. The CDR3 DNA reads as TGTGCCAGCAGTTTGCGACAGGGGACGGGAGGCTACACCTTC.

The gene calls are TRBV7-2 and TRBJ2-3; TRBD1 might be the D (7 bases). This CDR3 has 14 amino acids. CDR1 SGHTA and CDR2 FQGNSA come from the germline V gene. Trimming left V 1 base short and J 7 bases short, with 12 bases between. The CDR3 nucleotides are TGTGCCAGCAGCTTAGGGACAGGAGGGAATACGCAGTATTTT. It specifies CASSLGTGGNTQYF.

The chain has TRBV29-1 and TRBJ1-2; D not certain. Germline CDR1 SQVTM, CDR2 ANQGSEA. V lost 4 bases and J lost 5, with 14 bases in between. CDR3 length equals 13 residues. The CDR3: CSVAADLLYGYTF. CDR3 DNA: TGCAGCGTTGCCGCGGATCTATTATATGGCTACACCTTC.